This TCR beta chain appears in the sequencing data of a study of CD8 T cells in ankylosing spondylitis. With molecular barcodes, quantitative 5'-RACE was used to make the TCR beta libraries. From the 5' RACE reads, TCRdb called clonotypes with MiXCR, one entry per CDR3 protein. Here the sample spans about 300,000 distinct CDR3 sequences, under 14% being singletons. This CDR3 comprises 13 residues. Germline V gene sequence: CDR1 MNHNS, CDR2 SASEGT. V shed 0 bases and J shed 3 bases, with 6 bases lying between them. Many counts were recorded for this clonotype. Its target is unknown. Findings and limits, study-wide: Characteristic, it appeared, of ankylosing spondylitis blood was a TCR beta motif of eight highly homologous variants. Disease-linked clones bore a CD8+ phenotype, appearing relatively rarely in peripheral blood.

The chain employs TRBV6-1 and TRBJ2-7; D is ambiguous. The clonotype originates from a female donor with ankylosing spondylitis or in good health (not recorded which). The specimen sequenced was blood, either unsorted or a sorted T cell fraction (not recorded which). The CDR3 DNA reads as TGTGCCAGCAGTGAAGCGCCTATCTACGAGCAGTACTTC. As protein: CASSEAPIYEQYF.